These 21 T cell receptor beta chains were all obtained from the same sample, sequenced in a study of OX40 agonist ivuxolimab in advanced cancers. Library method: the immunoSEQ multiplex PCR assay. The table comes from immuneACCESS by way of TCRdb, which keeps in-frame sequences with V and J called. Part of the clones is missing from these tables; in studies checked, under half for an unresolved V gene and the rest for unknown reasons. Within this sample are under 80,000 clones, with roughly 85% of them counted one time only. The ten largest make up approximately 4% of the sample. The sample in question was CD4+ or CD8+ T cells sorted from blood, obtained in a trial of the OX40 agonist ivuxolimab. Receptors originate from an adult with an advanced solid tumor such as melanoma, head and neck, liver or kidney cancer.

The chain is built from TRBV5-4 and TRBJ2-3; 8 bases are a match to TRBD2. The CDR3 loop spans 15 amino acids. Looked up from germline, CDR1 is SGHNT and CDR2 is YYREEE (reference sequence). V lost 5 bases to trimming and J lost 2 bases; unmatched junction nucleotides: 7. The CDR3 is CASRPSSGYTDTQYF. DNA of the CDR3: TGTGCCAGCAGGCCGTCTAGCGGGTACACAGATACGCAGTATTTT.

As DNA, the CDR3 is TGTGCCAGCAGCCTAGTGGGACAGGGGATCGGAAACACCATATATTTT. Its translation: CASSLVGQGIGNTIYF. The chain joins TRBV9 to TRBJ1-3, with TRBD1 matching over 10 bases. The germline V gene encodes CDR1 SGDLS and CDR2 YYNGEE. CDR3 length equals 16 residues. J gave up 4 bases and V 4 bases, and 8 bases lay outside the gene matches.

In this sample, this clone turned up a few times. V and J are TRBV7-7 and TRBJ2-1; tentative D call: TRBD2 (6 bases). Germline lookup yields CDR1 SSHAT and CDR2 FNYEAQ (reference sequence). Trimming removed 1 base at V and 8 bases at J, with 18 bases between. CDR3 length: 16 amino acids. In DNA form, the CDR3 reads TGTGCCAGCAGCTTAGGGAGGGCCGTTCACCTCGATGAGCAGTTCTTC. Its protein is CASSLGRAVHLDEQFF.

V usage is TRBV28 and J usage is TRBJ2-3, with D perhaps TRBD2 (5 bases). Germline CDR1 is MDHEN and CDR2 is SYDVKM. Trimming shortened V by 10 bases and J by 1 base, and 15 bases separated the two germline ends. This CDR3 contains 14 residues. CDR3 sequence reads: CATVLVRGTDTQYF. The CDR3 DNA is TGTGCCACCGTCCTAGTGAGGGGCACAGATACGCAGTATTTT.

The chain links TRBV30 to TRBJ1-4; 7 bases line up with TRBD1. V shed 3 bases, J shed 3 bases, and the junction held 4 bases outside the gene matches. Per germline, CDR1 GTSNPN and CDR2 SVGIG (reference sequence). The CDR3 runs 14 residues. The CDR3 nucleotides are TGTGCCTGGAGGGCCGGGACAGCTAATGAAAAACTGTTTTTT. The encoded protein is CAWRAGTANEKLFF.

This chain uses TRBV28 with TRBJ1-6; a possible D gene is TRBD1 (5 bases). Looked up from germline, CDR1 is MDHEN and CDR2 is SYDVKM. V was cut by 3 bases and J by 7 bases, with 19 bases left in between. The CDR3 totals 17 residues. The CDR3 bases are TGTGCCAGCAGTTTTTTCCCAGGCGCGGGGGAGAATTCACCCCTCCACTTT. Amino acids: CASSFFPGAGENSPLHF.

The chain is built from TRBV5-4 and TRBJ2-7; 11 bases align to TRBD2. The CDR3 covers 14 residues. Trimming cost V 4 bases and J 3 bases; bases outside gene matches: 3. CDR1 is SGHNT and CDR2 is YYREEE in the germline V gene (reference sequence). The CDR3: CASSRTSGSYEQYF. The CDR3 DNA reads TGTGCCAGCAGCCGAACTAGCGGGAGCTACGAGCAGTACTTC.

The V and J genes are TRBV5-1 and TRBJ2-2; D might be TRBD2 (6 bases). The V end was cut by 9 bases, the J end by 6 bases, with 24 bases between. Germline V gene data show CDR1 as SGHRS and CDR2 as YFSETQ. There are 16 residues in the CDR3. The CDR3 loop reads CAISETSGTGAGELFF. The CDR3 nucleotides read TGCGCCATCTCGGAAACGTCGGGTACGGGGGCCGGGGAGCTGTTTTTT.

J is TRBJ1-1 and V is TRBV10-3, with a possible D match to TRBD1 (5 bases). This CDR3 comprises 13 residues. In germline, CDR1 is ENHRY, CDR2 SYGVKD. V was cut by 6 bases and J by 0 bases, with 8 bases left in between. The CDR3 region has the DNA TGTGCCATCAGCGACAGCGTGAACACTGAAGCTTTCTTT. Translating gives CAISDSVNTEAFF.

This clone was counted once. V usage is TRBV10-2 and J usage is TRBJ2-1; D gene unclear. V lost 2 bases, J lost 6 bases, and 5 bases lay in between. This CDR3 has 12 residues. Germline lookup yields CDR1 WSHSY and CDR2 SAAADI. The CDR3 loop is CASSEVSNEQFF. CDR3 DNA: TGCGCCAGCAGTGAGGTGAGCAATGAGCAGTTCTTC.

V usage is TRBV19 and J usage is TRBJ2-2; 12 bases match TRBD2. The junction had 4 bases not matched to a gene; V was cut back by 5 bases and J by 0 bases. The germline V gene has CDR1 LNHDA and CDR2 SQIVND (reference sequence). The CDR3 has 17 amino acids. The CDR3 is CASSGGTSGPNTGELFF. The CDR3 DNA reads TGTGCCAGTAGTGGAGGGACTAGCGGGCCGAACACCGGGGAGCTGTTTTTT.

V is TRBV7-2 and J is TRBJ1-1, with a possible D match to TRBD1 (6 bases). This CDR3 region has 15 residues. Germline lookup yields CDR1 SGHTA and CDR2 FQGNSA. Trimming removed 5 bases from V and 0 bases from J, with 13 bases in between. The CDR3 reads CASSPLQGLNTEAFF. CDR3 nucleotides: TGTGCCAGCAGCCCCTTACAGGGTTTGAACACTGAAGCTTTCTTT.

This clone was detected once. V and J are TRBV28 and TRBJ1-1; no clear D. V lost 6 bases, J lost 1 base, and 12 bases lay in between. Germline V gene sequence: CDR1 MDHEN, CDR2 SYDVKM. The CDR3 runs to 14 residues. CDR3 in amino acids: CASRPPLRNTEAFF. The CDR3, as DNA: TGTGCCAGCAGACCCCCTTTACGGAACACTGAAGCTTTCTTT.

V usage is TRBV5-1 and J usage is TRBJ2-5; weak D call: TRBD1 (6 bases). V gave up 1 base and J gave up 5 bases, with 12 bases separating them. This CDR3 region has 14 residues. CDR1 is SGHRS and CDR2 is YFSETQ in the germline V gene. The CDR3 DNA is TGCGCCAGCAGCTTGACAACAGGGCGGGAGACCCAGTACTTC. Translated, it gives CASSLTTGRETQYF. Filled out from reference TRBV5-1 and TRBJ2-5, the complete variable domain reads KAGVTQTPRYLIKTRGQQVTLSCSPISGHRSVSWYQQTPGQGLQFLFEYFSETQRNKGNFPGRFSGRQFSNSRSEMNVSTLELGDSALYLCASSLTTGRETQYFGPGTRLLVL.

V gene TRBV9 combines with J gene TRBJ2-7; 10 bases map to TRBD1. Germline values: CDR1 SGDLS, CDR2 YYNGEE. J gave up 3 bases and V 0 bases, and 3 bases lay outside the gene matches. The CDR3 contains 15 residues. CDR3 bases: TGTGCCAGCAGCGTAGGTGGACAGGGGGTCTACGAGCAGTACTTC. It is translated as CASSVGGQGVYEQYF. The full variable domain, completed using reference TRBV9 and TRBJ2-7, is DSGVTQTPKHLITATGQRVTLRCSPRSGDLSVYWYQQSLDQGLQFLIQYYNGEERAKGNILERFSAQQFPDLHSELNLSSLELGDSALYFCASSVGGQGVYEQYFGPGTRLTVT.

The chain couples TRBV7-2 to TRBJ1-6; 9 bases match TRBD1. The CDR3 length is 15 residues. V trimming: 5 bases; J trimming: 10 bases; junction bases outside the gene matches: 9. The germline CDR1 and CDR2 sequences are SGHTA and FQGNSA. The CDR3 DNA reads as TGTGCCAGCAGCACCCAAGGACAGGGGAAATCACCCCTCCACTTT. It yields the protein CASSTQGQGKSPLHF.

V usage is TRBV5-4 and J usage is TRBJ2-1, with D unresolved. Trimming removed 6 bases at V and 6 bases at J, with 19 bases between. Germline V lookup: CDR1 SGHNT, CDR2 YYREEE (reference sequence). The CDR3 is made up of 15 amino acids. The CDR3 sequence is CASTPPDQNLNEQFF. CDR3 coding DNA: TGTGCCAGCACCCCCCCAGACCAGAATCTCAATGAGCAGTTCTTC.

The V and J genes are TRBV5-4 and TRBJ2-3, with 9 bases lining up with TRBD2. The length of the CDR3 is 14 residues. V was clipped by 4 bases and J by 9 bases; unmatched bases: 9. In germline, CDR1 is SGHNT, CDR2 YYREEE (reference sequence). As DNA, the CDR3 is TGTGCCAGCAGCCGCTTAGGACTAGCGTACACGCAGTATTTT. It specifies CASSRLGLAYTQYF. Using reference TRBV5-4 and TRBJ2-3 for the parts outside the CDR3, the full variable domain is ETGVTQSPTHLIKTRGQQVTLRCSSQSGHNTVSWYQQALGQGPQFIFQYYREEENGRGNFPPRFSGLQFPNYSSELNVNALELDDSALYLCASSRLGLAYTQYFGPGTRLTVL.

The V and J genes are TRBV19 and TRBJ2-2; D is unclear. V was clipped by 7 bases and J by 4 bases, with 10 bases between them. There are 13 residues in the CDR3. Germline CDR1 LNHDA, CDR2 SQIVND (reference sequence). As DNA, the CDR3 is TGTGCCAGTAATGGCATCCTCACCGGGGAGCTGTTTTTT. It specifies CASNGILTGELFF.

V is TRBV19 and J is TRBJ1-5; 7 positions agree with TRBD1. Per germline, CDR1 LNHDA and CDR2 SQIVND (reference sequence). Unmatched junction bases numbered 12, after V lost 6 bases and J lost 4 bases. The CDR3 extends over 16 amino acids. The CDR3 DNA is TGTGCCAGTAGCCTACCCCCGGGACAGTTAAATCAGCCCCAGCATTTT. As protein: CASSLPPGQLNQPQHF.

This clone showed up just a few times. The CDR3 here is CASSVSTSGNTIYF. The DNA of the CDR3 is TGCGCCAGCAGCGTTTCGACCTCTGGAAACACCATATATTTT. The V call is TRBV10-1, the J call TRBJ1-3; D is undetermined. The CDR3 spans 14 residues. V dropped 6 bases and J dropped 0 bases, with 9 bases sitting between them. CDR1 is WNHNN, CDR2 SYGVQD, per germline (reference sequence).